This TCR beta chain was captured in a study of cytomegalovirus exposure and HLA in healthy donors. Study conclusions and caveats: It was reported in a later analysis that an Asian-associated ancestry cluster showed fewer N-insertions than the roughly 710-donor mean. A list of about 180 TCR beta chains associated with cytomegalovirus was given.

As concerns this clone: What it binds is unknown.

PCR involved 60 Vbeta and 13 Jbeta primers. Repertoires were generated with immunoSEQ multiplex PCR, while TCRdb's copy carries only in-frame clones and drops some. The sample lists roughly 190,000 clones, over 75% occurring once. The CDR3 runs to 20 residues. CDR1 and CDR2 from the germline V gene are LGHNA and YSLEER. Trimming stripped 1 base from V and 3 bases from J, with 28 bases between. The source material was PBMCs. The genes are TRBV4-3 and TRBJ2-7; D is perhaps TRBD2 (7 bases). This sequence originates from a man between 18 and 35 years old in good health and CMV-seronegative. Here the CDR3 DNA reads TGCGCCAGCAGCCAAGGACTGTATTTGACGGCGGGGGCATCCGGCTACGAGCAGTACTTC. It specifies CASSQGLYLTAGASGYEQYF.